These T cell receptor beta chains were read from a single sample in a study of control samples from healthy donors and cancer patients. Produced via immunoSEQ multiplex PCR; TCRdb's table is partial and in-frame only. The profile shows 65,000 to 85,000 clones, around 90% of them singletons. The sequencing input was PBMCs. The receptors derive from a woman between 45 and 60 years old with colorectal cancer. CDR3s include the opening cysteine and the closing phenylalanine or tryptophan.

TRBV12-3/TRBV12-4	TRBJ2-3	CASSSTGTDTQYF
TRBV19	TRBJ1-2	CASSMREGYGYTF
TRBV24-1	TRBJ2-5	CATSASGGLGTQYF
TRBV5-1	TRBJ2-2	CASSLPGLPTGELFF
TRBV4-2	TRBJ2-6	CASSQEGGSGSPGANVLTF
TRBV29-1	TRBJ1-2	CSVGQGSTDGYTF
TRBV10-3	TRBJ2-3	CAISSSQGAKDTQYF
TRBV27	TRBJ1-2	CASSGPGGSNGYTF
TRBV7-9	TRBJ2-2	CASSLARNGELFF
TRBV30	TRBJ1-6	CAWSAWNSYNSPLHF
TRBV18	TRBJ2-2	CASSPNTNTGELFF
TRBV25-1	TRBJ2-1	CASSATSGGAGEQFF
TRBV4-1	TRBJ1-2	CASSQEVVNRVANTF
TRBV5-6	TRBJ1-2	CASSRQDYYGYTF
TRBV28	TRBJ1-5	CASSPGQGSSYSNQPQHF
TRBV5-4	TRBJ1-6	CASSSRDRESPLHF
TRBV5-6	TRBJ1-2	CASSFWDRGIYGYTF
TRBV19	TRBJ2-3	CASSMTRGTDTQYF
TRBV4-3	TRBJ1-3	CASSQGQGGGNTIYF
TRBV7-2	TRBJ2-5	CASSSGLAGGQETQYF
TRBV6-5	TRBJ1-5	CASSPTGEGQPQHF
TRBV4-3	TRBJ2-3	CASSQDMGADTQYF
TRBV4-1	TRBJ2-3	CASSHEGRGTDTQYF
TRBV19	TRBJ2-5	CASSIGREETQYF
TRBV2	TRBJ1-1	CASSVGLPEGTEAFF
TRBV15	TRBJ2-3	CATSLSHEDTQYF
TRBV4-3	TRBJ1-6	CASSQDAPRLGSSYNSPLHF
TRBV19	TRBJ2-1	CATRDRGFQGDEQFF
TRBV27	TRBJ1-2	CASSSQGYGGYTF
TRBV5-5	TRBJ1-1	CASSLVVTRGGNTEAFF
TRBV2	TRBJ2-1	CASSEETGIHEQFF
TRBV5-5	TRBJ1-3	CASSPRQGAGNTIYF
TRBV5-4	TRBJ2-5	CASSPGTSGGETQYF
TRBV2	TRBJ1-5	CASSRDLHQPQHF
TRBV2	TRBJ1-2	CASSDSPLIGYTF
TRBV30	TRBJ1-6	CAWGEWGSPLHF
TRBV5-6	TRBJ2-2	CASSLDDGGELFF
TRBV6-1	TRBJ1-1	CASRSTLWTEAFF
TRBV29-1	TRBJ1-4	CSVPRRTGGVEKLFF
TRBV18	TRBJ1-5	CASSLTGDQPQHF
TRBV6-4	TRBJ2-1	CASSGIGTGEGNEQFF
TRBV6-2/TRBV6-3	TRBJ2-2	CASSYWGNTGELFF
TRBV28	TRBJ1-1	CASRQQANTEAFF
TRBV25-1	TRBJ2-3	CASSIGLPPNTQYF
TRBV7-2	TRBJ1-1	CASGYTGRGTEAFF